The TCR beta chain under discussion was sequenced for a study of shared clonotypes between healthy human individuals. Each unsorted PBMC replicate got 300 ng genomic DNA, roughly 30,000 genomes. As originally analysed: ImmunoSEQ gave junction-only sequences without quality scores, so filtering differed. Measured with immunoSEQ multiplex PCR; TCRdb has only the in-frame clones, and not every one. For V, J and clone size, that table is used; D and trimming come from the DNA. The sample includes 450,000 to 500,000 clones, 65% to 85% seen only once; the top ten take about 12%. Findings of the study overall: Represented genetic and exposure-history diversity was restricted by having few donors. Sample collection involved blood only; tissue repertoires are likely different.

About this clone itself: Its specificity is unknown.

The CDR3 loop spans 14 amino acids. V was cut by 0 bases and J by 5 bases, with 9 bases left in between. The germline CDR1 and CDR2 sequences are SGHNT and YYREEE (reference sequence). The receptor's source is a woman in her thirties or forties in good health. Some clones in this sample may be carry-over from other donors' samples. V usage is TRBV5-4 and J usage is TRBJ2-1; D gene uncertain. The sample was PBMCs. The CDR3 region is CASSLESQNNEQFF. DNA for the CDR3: TGTGCCAGCAGCTTGGAATCACAAAACAATGAGCAGTTCTTC.